The T cell receptor (beta chain) under discussion was sequenced for a study of cytomegalovirus exposure and HLA in healthy donors. Findings of the study overall: The only immune exposure information that was available was CMV serostatus.

On this clone itself: Antigen: not known.

The germline gives CDR1 SGDLS, CDR2 YYNGEE. The CDR3 contains 14 residues. J lost 7 bases, V lost 3 bases, and 7 bases had no gene match. PCR amplification relied on 60 Vbeta primers (plus 13 Jbeta primers). Produced via immunoSEQ multiplex PCR; TCRdb's table is partial and in-frame only. The sample spans about 160,000 clones; the ten largest clones claim under 2.5%. The TCR sequence derives from a man under 40 in good health and CMV-seronegative. This chain links TRBV9 with TRBJ1-3; 7 bases align to TRBD1. The specimen was PBMCs. CDR3 protein: CASSGQGARNTIYF. CDR3 sequence (DNA): TGTGCCAGCAGCGGACAGGGTGCTAGGAACACCATATATTTT. Full variable domain (rest looked up from reference TRBV9 and TRBJ1-3): DSGVTQTPKHLITATGQRVTLRCSPRSGDLSVYWYQQSLDQGLQFLIQYYNGEERAKGNILERFSAQQFPDLHSELNLSSLELGDSALYFCASSGQGARNTIYFGEGSWLTVV.